This TCR beta chain was captured in a study of T cell changes during pregnancy in multiple sclerosis. Method: immunoSEQ multiplex PCR; TCRdb's copy keeps in-frame clones and lacks some. In the table there are 45,000 to 55,000 clones, approximately 94% of which are singletons. By its share, this clone is medium-sized (0.01 to 0.1%). In germline, CDR1 is SGHDN, CDR2 FVKESK. After removal of 1 base from V and 8 bases from J, the junction contained 6 bases not matched to a gene. This CDR3 has 15 amino acids. The TCR originated in a female donor with multiple sclerosis, enrolled in a pregnancy study. The source was CD8+ T cells from peripheral blood mononuclear cells, collected before pregnancy. The V and J genes are TRBV14 and TRBJ2-1; 9 positions match TRBD2. CDR3 loop: CASSQVSGSWDEQFF. CDR3 DNA: TGTGCCAGCAGCCAAGTTAGCGGGAGTTGGGATGAGCAGTTCTTC.